The 2 T cell receptor beta chains reported below all come from one sample, sequenced in a study of OX40 agonist ivuxolimab in advanced cancers. Only in-frame clones appear in the TCRdb table, and some are missing; sequencing was by immunoSEQ multiplex PCR. The sample comprises fewer than 110,000 clones, roughly 90% of which are singletons, and about 1.2% rests with the top ten. The sequenced sample was CD4+ or CD8+ T cells sorted from blood, obtained in a trial of the OX40 agonist ivuxolimab. Receptors were obtained from an adult with an advanced solid tumor such as melanoma, head and neck, liver or kidney cancer.

The chain is built from TRBV21-1 and TRBJ2-7. TRBV21-1 is flagged as a pseudogene. This CDR3 contains 12 residues. The CDR3 nucleotides are TGTGCCAGCAGCACCGGCTCCGACGAGCAGTACTTC. Its translation is CASSTGSDEQYF.

The chain combines TRBV29-1 with TRBJ1-2; D is perhaps TRBD1 (6 bases). Germline V lookup: CDR1 SQVTM, CDR2 ANQGSEA. V gave up 1 base and J gave up 5 bases, with 17 bases separating them. The CDR3 loop spans 15 amino acids. The CDR3 nucleotides are TGCAGCGTTGAAGGGAGCGGGACATTATCATATGGCTACACCTTC. Translation: CSVEGSGTLSYGYTF.